These 32 T cell receptor beta chains were all obtained from the same sample, sequenced in a study of cytomegalovirus exposure and HLA in healthy donors. 60 Vbeta and 13 Jbeta primers were used in PCR. Sequencing used immunoSEQ multiplex PCR; TCRdb keeps in-frame clones, though not all of them. The sample includes around 130,000 clones, 80% of them seen just once. The sequenced material came from PBMCs. These receptor sequences come from a woman in her forties in good health and CMV-seronegative.

The V call is TRBV4-2, the J call TRBJ2-5, with 7 bases fitting TRBD2. Gene TRBJ2-7 matches the end of the DNA better, so the J call may be wrong. This CDR3 has 15 residues. Germline values: CDR1 LGHNA, CDR2 YNFKEQ. DNA for the CDR3: TGTGCCAGCAGCCGAGGAAGCGGGGAGCCCTACGAGCAGTACTTC. Translated, it gives CASSRGSGEPYEQYF.

Of note for this clone: The sample carries other DNA sequences with the same CDR3. In DNA form, the CDR3 reads TGTGCCAGCAGAGGACAGGTGAACACTGAAGCTTTCTTT. Translated, it gives CASRGQVNTEAFF. The rearrangement links TRBV6-1 to TRBJ1-1; 7 bases are shared with TRBD1. Germline assignment: CDR1 MNHNS and CDR2 SASEGT. The length of the CDR3 is 13 residues. V lost 6 bases, J lost 0 bases, and 1 base stayed unmatched.

V and J are TRBV6-5 and TRBJ1-6, with D possibly being TRBD1 (5 bases). CDR3 length: 13 amino acids. Germline V lookup: CDR1 MNHEY, CDR2 SVGAGI. With 10 bases removed from V and 8 bases from J, the gap between germline ends came to 15 bases. This CDR3 reads CAISGGEDSPLHF. CDR3 coding DNA: TGTGCCATCTCGGGGGGGGAGGATTCACCCCTCCACTTT.

This sequence joins TRBV25-1 and TRBJ1-2; D is undetermined. Trimming took off 3 bases at V and 0 bases at J, with 8 bases between the two ends. CDR1 and CDR2 from the germline V gene are MGHDK and SYGVNS. The CDR3 consists of 14 residues. CDR3 residues: CASSERIANYGYTF. The CDR3 DNA reads as TGTGCCAGCAGTGAGAGGATAGCTAACTATGGCTACACCTTC.

This chain links TRBV5-8 with TRBJ2-7, with 7 bases fitting TRBD1. The germline V gene has CDR1 SGHTS and CDR2 YDEGEE. The CDR3 is 15 residues long. Germline trimming cut 1 base from V and 2 bases from J; bases unmatched to any gene: 6. The CDR3 protein is CASSLTRTGTYEQYF. The CDR3, as DNA: TGTGCCAGCAGCTTGACCCGGACAGGAACCTACGAGCAGTACTTC.

V gene TRBV2 combines with J gene TRBJ2-3; weak D call: TRBD1 (7 bases). Germline V lookup: CDR1 SNHLY, CDR2 FYNNEI. The CDR3 has 13 amino acids. The V gene lost 6 bases and the J gene lost 3 bases, with 10 bases spanning the gap. The CDR3 bases are TGTGCCAGCAGACAGGGGAGGACAGATACGCAGTATTTT. Encoded protein: CASRQGRTDTQYF.

The V and J genes are TRBV19 and TRBJ2-6, with D possibly matching TRBD1 (5 bases). The CDR3 is made up of 14 amino acids. The V gene lost 7 bases and the J gene lost 1 base, with 8 bases spanning the gap. Germline values: CDR1 LNHDA, CDR2 SQIVND (reference sequence). CDR3 DNA sequence: TGTGCCAGTACGCCAGGGTCTGGGGCCAACGTCCTGACTTTC. It encodes CASTPGSGANVLTF.

The rearrangement uses TRBV2 and TRBJ2-5; 8 bases line up with TRBD1. This CDR3 contains 13 residues. Germline values: CDR1 SNHLY, CDR2 FYNNEI. The junction had 3 bases not matched to a gene; V was cut back by 5 bases and J by 4 bases. The CDR3, as DNA: TGTGCCAGCAGTCAGGGGGCAAGAGAGACCCAGTACTTC. Encoded protein: CASSQGARETQYF. The whole variable domain, filled in from reference TRBV2 and TRBJ2-5, reads EPEVTQTPSHQVTQMGQEVILRCVPISNHLYFYWYRQILGQKVEFLVSFYNNEISEKSEIFDDQFSVERPDGSNFTLKIRSTKLEDSAMYFCASSQGARETQYFGPGTRLLVL.

The gene calls are TRBV7-9 and TRBJ1-2; D possibly corresponds to TRBD1 (5 bases). Germline CDR1 and CDR2: SEHNR and FQNEAQ (reference sequence). The CDR3 is 16 residues long. Trimming removed 1 base from V and 6 bases from J, with 18 bases in between. The CDR3 DNA reads TGTGCCAGCAGCTTAGTCTTACAGCCCGTAGGGGATGGCTACACCTTC. Translated: CASSLVLQPVGDGYTF. Drawing the rest from reference TRBV7-9 and TRBJ1-2, the complete variable domain is DTGVSQNPRHKITKRGQNVTFRCDPISEHNRLYWYRQTLGQGPEFLTYFQNEAQLEKSRLLSDRFSAERPKGSFSTLEIQRTEQGDSAMYLCASSLVLQPVGDGYTFGSGTRLTVV.

The rearrangement uses TRBV19 and TRBJ1-5, with D maybe TRBD1 (5 bases). Germline-derived CDR1 and CDR2 are LNHDA and SQIVND (reference sequence). The CDR3 loop spans 17 amino acids. V lost 0 bases and J 5 bases, leaving 17 bases between the germline ends. The CDR3 loop reads CASSIDEGAPGHQPQHF. The CDR3 coding sequence is TGTGCCAGTAGTATAGATGAAGGGGCCCCGGGTCATCAGCCCCAGCATTTT.

This CDR3 reads CASSQGNRGYEQYF. The CDR3, as DNA: TGCGCCAGCAGCCAAGGCAACAGGGGTTACGAGCAGTACTTC. The J gene is TRBJ2-7, the V gene TRBV4-3; 7 bases match TRBD1. V gave up 1 base and J gave up 4 bases; unmatched junction bases: 4. From germline, CDR1 is LGHNA and CDR2 YSLEER. The CDR3 runs 14 residues.

This rearrangement joins TRBV5-1 to TRBJ2-2; perhaps TRBD2 as D (5 bases). The CDR3 length is 15 residues. Germline V gives CDR1 SGHRS, CDR2 YFSETQ. Trimming left V 5 bases short and J 5 bases short, with 16 bases between. Here the CDR3 DNA reads TGCGCCAGCAGGCCCGGATGGGAGCTTACCGGGGAGCTGTTTTTT. Its protein product is CASRPGWELTGELFF. The whole variable domain, remainder taken from reference TRBV5-1 and TRBJ2-2, is KAGVTQTPRYLIKTRGQQVTLSCSPISGHRSVSWYQQTPGQGLQFLFEYFSETQRNKGNFPGRFSGRQFSNSRSEMNVSTLELGDSALYLCASRPGWELTGELFFGEGSRLTVL.

Only one count was recorded for this clone. This chain uses TRBV4-1 with TRBJ1-5; TRBD1 might be the D (5 bases). The CDR3 is made up of 16 amino acids. Deletions cut 4 bases from V and 6 bases from J, with 19 bases between. Germline-derived CDR1 and CDR2 are MGHRA and YSYEKL. CDR3 sequence reads: CASSPLTSGGGQPQHF. The CDR3 region has the DNA TGCGCCAGCAGCCCACTGACGTCCGGGGGGGGTCAGCCCCAGCATTTT.

The V gene is TRBV7-2, the J gene TRBJ2-4; no definite D call. The V end lost 1 base, the J end lost 9 bases, and 16 bases lay between the germline ends. The CDR3 length is 15 residues. Germline lookup yields CDR1 SGHTA and CDR2 FQGNSA. The CDR3 region has the DNA TGTGCCAGCAGCTTAGATTCGCTAGAAGAGGTCATTCAGTACTTC. Translating it yields CASSLDSLEEVIQYF.

In its sample, this clone was seen a few times. V gene TRBV29-1 combines with J gene TRBJ2-2, with TRBD2 identical over 12 bases. The CDR3 extends over 17 amino acids. Germline loops: CDR1 SQVTM, CDR2 ANQGSEA. The trim removed 5 bases at V and 2 bases at J, leaving 9 bases unmatched. The CDR3 coding sequence is TGCAGCGTTCGGCTAGCGGGAGGGCCCCCCAACACCGGGGAGCTGTTTTTT. It yields the protein CSVRLAGGPPNTGELFF.

This clone was detected only a few times. The gene calls are TRBV5-1 and TRBJ2-3; 7 positions agree with TRBD2. V lost 3 bases, J lost 4 bases, and 5 bases stayed unmatched. Germline V CDR1 and CDR2: SGHRS, YFSETQ. The CDR3 covers 14 residues. CDR3 protein: CASSSERESDTQYF. The CDR3 coding sequence is TGCGCCAGCAGCTCCGAGCGGGAATCAGATACGCAGTATTTT.

This clone has more than one count but fewer than ten. The rearrangement links TRBV10-3 to TRBJ2-2, with 8 nucleotides matching TRBD2. V trimming: 4 bases; J trimming: 4 bases; junction bases outside the gene matches: 17. Per the germline V gene, CDR1 is ENHRY and CDR2 is SYGVKD. The CDR3 covers 19 residues. The CDR3: CAISGHTPAGVGSTGELFF. The CDR3, as DNA: TGTGCCATCAGTGGGCACACTCCAGCGGGAGTCGGGAGCACCGGGGAGCTGTTTTTT.

The CDR3, as DNA: TGTGCCAGCAGCTCCGGGACAGTACAGTACTTC. Encoded protein: CASSSGTVQYF. The chain has TRBV7-2 and TRBJ2-7; 7 positions match TRBD1. Per the germline V gene, CDR1 is SGHTA and CDR2 is FQGNSA. V shed 4 bases, J shed 10 bases, and the junction held 4 bases outside the gene matches. The CDR3 length is 11 residues.

V and J are TRBV5-1 and TRBJ2-4; unclear D gene. The CDR3 extends over 15 amino acids. Germline loops: CDR1 SGHRS, CDR2 YFSETQ. V lost 4 bases to trimming and J lost 0 bases, with 11 bases between them. The CDR3 protein is CASSPEPQAKNIQYF. CDR3 sequence (DNA): TGCGCCAGCAGCCCGGAGCCCCAAGCCAAAAACATTCAGTACTTC.

The chain has TRBV4-2 and TRBJ2-3; 7 bases are a match to TRBD1. The V gene's germline CDR1 is LGHNA and CDR2 YNFKEQ. This CDR3 is 18 amino acids long. Unmatched junction bases numbered 13, after V lost 4 bases and J lost 0 bases. CDR3 coding DNA: TGTGCCAGCAGCCTGAACCGGGACAGCCTCCCTAGCACAGATACGCAGTATTTT. It yields the protein CASSLNRDSLPSTDTQYF.

CDR3 sequence: CASSLATNRIRELFF. The DNA for the CDR3 is TGTGCCAGCAGCTTGGCAACTAATCGTATCCGGGAGCTGTTTTTT. The chain joins TRBV5-6 to TRBJ2-2; D call uncertain. Trimming took off 0 bases at V and 9 bases at J, with 15 bases between the two ends. Germline CDR1 reads SGHDT; CDR2 reads YYEEEE. The CDR3 has 15 residues.

The sample holds one count of this clone. This rearrangement joins TRBV19 to TRBJ1-5, with 7 positions matching TRBD1. The CDR3 spans 17 residues. The germline CDR1 and CDR2 sequences are LNHDA and SQIVND (reference sequence). V lost 5 bases and J lost 0; bases outside the gene matches: 10. Written as DNA, the CDR3 is TGTGCCAGTAGTCGAAGAACCGGACAGGTTAGCAATCAGCCCCAGCATTTT. Its translation is CASSRRTGQVSNQPQHF. Variable domain in full (rest from reference TRBV19 and TRBJ1-5): DGGITQSPKYLFRKEGQNVTLSCEQNLNHDAMYWYRQDPGQGLRLIYYSQIVNDFQKGDIAEGYSVSREKKESFPLTVTSAQKNPTAFYLCASSRRTGQVSNQPQHFGDGTRLSIL.

A single count supports this clone. CDR3 DNA sequence: TGTGCCAGCAGCGCCCCTTCAGCTAACTATGGCTACACCTTC. It translates to CASSAPSANYGYTF. This chain connects TRBV9 to TRBJ1-2; D not certain. CDR1 is SGDLS, CDR2 YYNGEE, per germline. The germline V and J ends were trimmed by 3 bases and 0 bases, with 9 bases remaining between them. The CDR3 totals 14 residues.

The J gene is TRBJ2-2, the V gene TRBV9, with TRBD2 matching over 8 bases. Trimming at V came to 4 bases and at J to 3 bases, leaving 8 bases not matched to a gene. This CDR3 comprises 16 residues. CDR1 is SGDLS and CDR2 is YYNGEE in the germline V gene. The CDR3 nucleotides read TGTGCCAGCAGCCCCCGGGGGGGGCCACACACCGGGGAGCTGTTTTTT. Protein product: CASSPRGGPHTGELFF.

The chain couples TRBV5-1 to TRBJ2-3, with 9 bases that match TRBD2. The CDR3 is 19 residues long. V gave up 4 bases and J gave up 0 bases; unmatched junction bases: 15. CDR1 is SGHRS and CDR2 is YFSETQ in the germline V gene. The DNA for the CDR3 is TGCGCCAGCAGCCCCCGGGGGGTAGCGGGAGAGGGGAGCACAGATACGCAGTATTTT. Protein sequence: CASSPRGVAGEGSTDTQYF.

This chain uses TRBV5-8 with TRBJ2-3, with D unclear. The CDR3 has 12 residues. The germline gives CDR1 SGHTS, CDR2 YDEGEE. Trimming took off 7 bases at V and 6 bases at J, with 12 bases between the two ends. The CDR3 DNA follows: TGTGCCAGCTCCCCAGAATGGGATACGCAGTATTTT. This encodes CASSPEWDTQYF.

The chain employs TRBV28 and TRBJ2-7, with 13 bases that match TRBD2. The CDR3 runs to 17 residues. V trimming: 6 bases; J trimming: 1 base; junction bases outside the gene matches: 9. Germline CDR1 is MDHEN and CDR2 is SYDVKM. The chain's CDR3 is CASSPGLAGTSSYEQYF. The CDR3 nucleotides are TGTGCCAGCAGCCCGGGACTAGCGGGAACCTCTTCCTACGAGCAGTACTTC.

This sequence joins TRBV2 and TRBJ1-5, with no clear D. V was trimmed by 2 bases and J by 2 bases, leaving 13 bases between them. Germline loops: CDR1 SNHLY, CDR2 FYNNEI. CDR3 length: 16 amino acids. The CDR3 protein is CASSEFGVWGNQPQHF. DNA for the CDR3: TGTGCCAGCAGTGAATTTGGAGTCTGGGGCAATCAGCCCCAGCATTTT.

The chain recombines TRBV18 with TRBJ2-7, with a weak D call TRBD1 (6 bases). The CDR3 loop spans 15 amino acids. Germline V gene lookup returns CDR1 KGHSH and CDR2 LQKENI. The V end was cut by 2 bases, the J end by 3 bases, with 14 bases between. DNA of the CDR3: TGTGCCAGCTCACCATCACAGGGAAGGAACTACGAGCAGTACTTC. As protein: CASSPSQGRNYEQYF.

The rearrangement joins TRBV6-5 to TRBJ1-2; unclear D gene. The CDR3 loop spans 16 amino acids. CDR1 is MNHEY, CDR2 SVGAGI, per germline. Between the trimmed V and J ends, which lost 2 bases and 4 bases, there was a span of 17 bases. CDR3 protein: CASSYRPSGPIYGYTF. CDR3 DNA sequence: TGTGCCAGCAGTTACCGACCCTCAGGCCCGATCTATGGCTACACCTTC.

This chain connects TRBV5-6 to TRBJ2-1; 10 nucleotides match TRBD2. Germline-derived CDR1 and CDR2 are SGHDT and YYEEEE. This CDR3 contains 15 residues. The ends lost 4 bases at V and 4 bases at J; junction bases unmatched: 5. The CDR3 DNA follows: TGTGCCAGCAGCCGGGGGACTAGCGTATACAATGAGCAGTTCTTC. This sequence encodes CASSRGTSVYNEQFF.

The chain joins TRBV7-2 to TRBJ2-7; D possibly corresponds to TRBD1 (6 bases). Trimming cost V 5 bases and J 6 bases, with 8 bases left between them. This CDR3 has 11 residues. Per the germline V gene, CDR1 is SGHTA and CDR2 is FQGNSA. CDR3 protein: CASSLTGEQYF. As DNA, the CDR3 is TGTGCCAGCAGCCTGACAGGCGAGCAGTACTTC.